The 10 T cell receptor beta chains given below trace back to one sample, sequenced in a study of cytomegalovirus exposure and HLA in healthy donors. PCR amplification relied on 60 Vbeta primers (plus 13 Jbeta primers). Clones were sequenced by immunoSEQ multiplex PCR, and TCRdb holds only the in-frame ones, with some missing. Here the sample spans approximately 150,000 clones, roughly 62% being singletons. Sequenced sample: PBMCs. The receptors originated from a male donor in good health and CMV-seronegative.

V and J are TRBV12-5 and TRBJ1-1; TRBD1 is a possible D gene (5 bases). Germline V gene sequence: CDR1 LGHNT, CDR2 FRNRAP. V was trimmed by 6 bases and J by 5 bases, leaving 16 bases between them. The CDR3 covers 14 residues. The CDR3 protein is CASGNTLGGTEAFF. The CDR3 DNA reads as TGTGCTAGTGGCAACACCCTTGGGGGGACTGAAGCTTTCTTT.

This clone appeared once. This sequence joins TRBV7-9 and TRBJ1-1; 7 nucleotides agree with TRBD1. The length of the CDR3 is 18 residues. The trim removed 2 bases at V and 7 bases at J, leaving 19 bases unmatched. From germline, CDR1 is SEHNR and CDR2 FQNEAQ (reference sequence). The CDR3 protein is CASSLRPSLTGTVDEAFF. The DNA of the CDR3 is TGTGCCAGCAGCTTACGGCCGTCGCTCACCGGGACAGTAGATGAAGCTTTCTTT.

The V and J genes are TRBV7-2 and TRBJ2-5; TRBD2 matches 10 bases. Germline CDR1 and CDR2: SGHTA and FQGNSA. The ends lost 4 bases at V and 4 bases at J; junction bases unmatched: 3. This CDR3 is built from 14 residues. The CDR3 nucleotides read TGTGCCAGCAGCTCTAGCGGGAGCCGAGAGACCCAGTACTTC. Its protein product is CASSSSGSRETQYF.

This clone was observed a few times. V gene TRBV18 combines with J gene TRBJ2-7; TRBD1 matches at 7 bases. CDR3 size: 14 residues. The germline CDR1 and CDR2 sequences are KGHSH and LQKENI. The ends lost 3 bases at V and 4 bases at J; junction bases unmatched: 6. The CDR3 region has the DNA TGTGCCAGCTCACCCAGGGGGATATTATACGAGCAGTACTTC. This translates into CASSPRGILYEQYF. Together with reference TRBV18 and TRBJ2-7, the CDR3 gives the full variable domain: NAGVMQNPRHLVRRRGQEARLRCSPMKGHSHVYWYRQLPEEGLKFMVYLQKENIIDESGMPKERFSAEFPKEGPSILRIQQVVRGDSAAYFCASSPRGILYEQYFGPGTRLTVT.

The genes are TRBV6-1 and TRBJ2-1; the match to TRBD2 covers 9 bases. Germline V gene sequence: CDR1 MNHNS, CDR2 SASEGT. CDR3 length equals 15 residues. The J segment lost 4 bases and the V segment lost 6 bases, leaving 7 bases of the junction unmatched. DNA of the CDR3: TGTGCCAGCAGCCCCCTGCGGGGGGGTTACAATGAGCAGTTCTTC. Amino acids: CASSPLRGGYNEQFF.

The V call is TRBV6-5, the J call TRBJ2-7; 9 bases map to TRBD1. Germline loops: CDR1 MNHEY, CDR2 SVGAGI. V lost 6 bases and J lost 3; bases outside the gene matches: 6. CDR3 length: 14 residues. This CDR3 reads CASSNPGQGYEQYF. In DNA, the CDR3 is TGTGCCAGCAGCAACCCGGGACAGGGCTACGAGCAGTACTTC.

This sequence joins TRBV4-3 and TRBJ2-7; 10 bases match TRBD2. The CDR3 runs to 16 residues. CDR1 and CDR2 from the germline V gene are LGHNA and YSLEER. With V trimmed by 7 bases and J by 0 bases, 9 bases remained unmatched. CDR3 in DNA: TGCGCCAGCATCGAGGGTAGCGGGGGGCACTCCTACGAGCAGTACTTC. Its protein is CASIEGSGGHSYEQYF.

As for this clone: This specimen includes other DNA sequences encoding the same CDR3. The CDR3 region has the DNA TGTGCCAGTAAGGGCCAACAGGGGCCTGGAAACACCATATATTTT. This gives the protein CASKGQQGPGNTIYF. The chain joins TRBV19 to TRBJ1-3; the match to TRBD1 covers 7 bases. Per the germline V gene, CDR1 is LNHDA and CDR2 is SQIVND (reference sequence). The ends lost 7 bases at V and 2 bases at J; junction bases unmatched: 8. The CDR3 is made up of 15 amino acids.

The J gene is TRBJ2-3, the V gene TRBV5-4; TRBD2 matches 10 bases. J was trimmed by 4 bases and V by 4 bases; bases with no gene match: 9. This CDR3 comprises 16 residues. CDR1 and CDR2 from the germline V gene are SGHNT and YYREEE (reference sequence). CDR3 coding DNA: TGTGCCAGCAGCAGTGGGACTAGCGTGTCCGCAGATACGCAGTATTTT. Translated, it gives CASSSGTSVSADTQYF.

This clone appeared once. J is TRBJ2-5 and V is TRBV5-1; TRBD1 aligns across 9 bases. Trimming took 5 bases from V and 5 from J; bases not matched to a gene: 4. Germline V gives CDR1 SGHRS, CDR2 YFSETQ. The CDR3 is 13 residues long. The CDR3: CASRQGADETQYF. In DNA, the CDR3 is TGCGCCAGCAGACAGGGGGCCGACGAGACCCAGTACTTC.